These T cell receptor beta chains were read from a single sample in a study of CD8 T cells in ankylosing spondylitis. TCRdb re-analysed the 5' RACE reads in MiXCR, keeping a single row per CDR3 protein. The top ten clones hold around 60% of a sample with tens of thousands of distinct CDR3 sequences, roughly 30% of them seen once. The sample consisted of blood, either unsorted or a sorted T cell fraction (not recorded which). Source of these receptors: a male donor with ankylosing spondylitis or in good health (not recorded which). Both conserved end residues are part of each CDR3. Fields, in order: CDR3 protein, CDR3 DNA, D gene, clone size, CDR3 length, V gene, J gene. D genes are given only for firm matches. A row's size may be missing; if present it is once, few, many or a size class.

CDR3 protein: CASSKFGEQYF; CDR3 DNA: TGTGCCAGCAGCAAGTTCGGGGAGCAGTACTTC; D gene: .; clone size: few; CDR3 length: 11; V gene: TRBV12-3/TRBV12-4; J gene: TRBJ2-7
CDR3 protein: CSVATGTATNNEQFF; CDR3 DNA: TGCAGCGTCGCCACCGGGACAGCCACCAACAATGAGCAGTTCTTC; D gene: TRBD1; clone size: .; CDR3 length: 15; V gene: TRBV29-1; J gene: TRBJ2-1
CDR3 protein: CSATGTRGEQFF; CDR3 DNA: TGCAGTGCAACCGGGACTCGGGGTGAGCAGTTCTTC; D gene: .; clone size: .; CDR3 length: 12; V gene: TRBV20-1; J gene: TRBJ2-1
CDR3 protein: CASSLEGRRLGYTF; CDR3 DNA: TGTGCCAGCAGCTTAGAGGGCAGGCGTCTCGGCTACACCTTC; D gene: .; clone size: few; CDR3 length: 14; V gene: TRBV7-9; J gene: TRBJ1-2
CDR3 protein: CSARDTGREGYTF; CDR3 DNA: TGCAGTGCTAGAGATACAGGACGGGAAGGCTACACCTTC; D gene: .; clone size: .; CDR3 length: 13; V gene: TRBV20-1; J gene: TRBJ1-2
CDR3 protein: CASSLGAGRGDQPQHF; CDR3 DNA: TGTGCCAGCAGCTTGGGTGCTGGGAGGGGAGATCAGCCCCAGCATTTT; D gene: .; clone size: .; CDR3 length: 16; V gene: TRBV5-5; J gene: TRBJ1-5
CDR3 protein: CASSSGFGRQETQYF; CDR3 DNA: TGTGCCAGCAGCTCCGGTTTCGGACGACAAGAGACCCAGTACTTC; D gene: .; clone size: .; CDR3 length: 15; V gene: TRBV5-5; J gene: TRBJ2-5
CDR3 protein: CSAPTQGTMNTEAFF; CDR3 DNA: TGCAGTGCTCCGACACAGGGGACTATGAACACTGAAGCTTTCTTT; D gene: TRBD1; clone size: .; CDR3 length: 15; V gene: TRBV20-1; J gene: TRBJ1-1
CDR3 protein: CASSLEWTAETQYF; CDR3 DNA: TGCGCCAGCAGCTTGGAGTGGACTGCAGAGACCCAGTACTTC; D gene: .; clone size: few; CDR3 length: 14; V gene: TRBV5-1; J gene: TRBJ2-5
CDR3 protein: CASLQAGTDTQYF; CDR3 DNA: TGTGCCAGCTTACAGGCAGGCACAGATACGCAGTATTTT; D gene: .; clone size: .; CDR3 length: 13; V gene: TRBV6-1; J gene: TRBJ2-3
CDR3 protein: CASSLDLATGELFF; CDR3 DNA: TGCGCCAGCAGCTTGGACCTAGCGACCGGGGAGCTGTTTTTT; D gene: .; clone size: .; CDR3 length: 14; V gene: TRBV5-1; J gene: TRBJ2-2
CDR3 protein: CASSLAPGTIEQLYGYTF; CDR3 DNA: TGTGCCAGCAGCTTGGCTCCGGGGACCATTGAGCAGCTATATGGCTACACCTTC; D gene: .; clone size: few; CDR3 length: 18; V gene: TRBV5-6; J gene: TRBJ1-2
CDR3 protein: CASSRSSQETQYF; CDR3 DNA: TGCGCCAGCAGCCGTAGCAGCCAAGAGACCCAGTACTTC; D gene: .; clone size: few; CDR3 length: 13; V gene: TRBV5-1; J gene: TRBJ2-5
CDR3 protein: CASSNPPDNEQFF; CDR3 DNA: TGTGCCAGCAGCAACCCCCCCGACAATGAGCAGTTCTTC; D gene: .; clone size: few; CDR3 length: 13; V gene: TRBV7-2; J gene: TRBJ2-1
CDR3 protein: CASEERYTGELFF; CDR3 DNA: TGTGCCAGCGAGGAGCGCTACACCGGGGAGCTGTTTTTT; D gene: .; clone size: few; CDR3 length: 13; V gene: TRBV19; J gene: TRBJ2-2
CDR3 protein: CSAYGTSGAYNEQFF; CDR3 DNA: TGCAGTGCTTACGGGACTAGCGGGGCCTACAATGAGCAGTTCTTC; D gene: TRBD2; clone size: .; CDR3 length: 15; V gene: TRBV20-1; J gene: TRBJ2-1
CDR3 protein: CSATSGRANNEQFF; CDR3 DNA: TGCAGTGCTACCAGCGGGAGGGCCAACAATGAGCAGTTCTTC; D gene: TRBD2; clone size: .; CDR3 length: 14; V gene: TRBV20-1; J gene: TRBJ2-1
CDR3 protein: CASSFLALPDTQYF; CDR3 DNA: TGTGCCAGCAGCTTCCTAGCGTTGCCAGATACGCAGTATTTT; D gene: .; clone size: few; CDR3 length: 14; V gene: TRBV7-9; J gene: TRBJ2-3
CDR3 protein: CASSPYYQYSGANVLTF; CDR3 DNA: TGTGCCAGCAGTCCTTACTACCAGTACTCTGGGGCCAACGTCCTGACTTTC; D gene: .; clone size: few; CDR3 length: 17; V gene: TRBV28; J gene: TRBJ2-6
CDR3 protein: CASSFGRGTDTQYF; CDR3 DNA: TGTGCCAGCAGCTTCGGACGGGGCACAGATACGCAGTATTTT; D gene: .; clone size: .; CDR3 length: 14; V gene: TRBV5-6; J gene: TRBJ2-3
CDR3 protein: CSGTSGSQTQYF; CDR3 DNA: TGCAGCGGGACTAGCGGGAGTCAGACCCAGTACTTC; D gene: TRBD2; clone size: .; CDR3 length: 12; V gene: TRBV20-1; J gene: TRBJ2-5
CDR3 protein: CASSAIRTALHF; CDR3 DNA: TGTGCCAGCAGCGCCATCCGGACGGCCCTCCACTTT; D gene: .; clone size: once; CDR3 length: 12; V gene: TRBV14; J gene: TRBJ1-6
CDR3 protein: CSARDPTLSPLHF; CDR3 DNA: TGCAGTGCTAGAGATCCGACACTGTCACCCCTCCACTTT; D gene: .; clone size: .; CDR3 length: 13; V gene: TRBV20-1; J gene: TRBJ1-6
CDR3 protein: CASRPGNTGELFF; CDR3 DNA: TGTGCCAGCAGACCCGGGAACACCGGGGAGCTGTTTTTT; D gene: .; clone size: .; CDR3 length: 13; V gene: TRBV25-1; J gene: TRBJ2-2
CDR3 protein: CASSLGAGGAYNEQFF; CDR3 DNA: TGTGCCAGCAGCTTAGGGGCGGGGGGTGCCTACAATGAGCAGTTCTTC; D gene: TRBD2; clone size: few; CDR3 length: 16; V gene: TRBV7-3; J gene: TRBJ2-1
CDR3 protein: CASSVAGQGDNEQFF; CDR3 DNA: TGTGCCAGCAGCGTAGCGGGACAGGGCGACAATGAGCAGTTCTTC; D gene: TRBD1; clone size: .; CDR3 length: 15; V gene: TRBV9; J gene: TRBJ2-1
CDR3 protein: CASSLNSEAHLYEQYF; CDR3 DNA: TGTGCCAGCAGCTTAAACTCTGAGGCCCATCTCTACGAGCAGTACTTC; D gene: .; clone size: .; CDR3 length: 16; V gene: TRBV11-2; J gene: TRBJ2-7
CDR3 protein: CASSSNIGLYEQYF; CDR3 DNA: TGCGCCAGCAGCTCCAACATCGGACTGTACGAGCAGTACTTC; D gene: .; clone size: many; CDR3 length: 14; V gene: TRBV5-1; J gene: TRBJ2-7
CDR3 protein: CATSTQGGRGRTDTQYF; CDR3 DNA: TGTGCCACCAGCACCCAAGGGGGCCGCGGTCGCACAGATACGCAGTATTTT; D gene: TRBD1; clone size: .; CDR3 length: 17; V gene: TRBV15; J gene: TRBJ2-3
CDR3 protein: CASSNGLFSTDTQYF; CDR3 DNA: TGTGCCAGCAGCAACGGACTTTTTAGCACAGATACGCAGTATTTT; D gene: .; clone size: few; CDR3 length: 15; V gene: TRBV7-2; J gene: TRBJ2-3
CDR3 protein: CASSLRQGEQPQHF; CDR3 DNA: TGTGCCAGCAGTTTACGGCAGGGGGAGCAGCCCCAGCATTTT; D gene: TRBD1; clone size: few; CDR3 length: 14; V gene: TRBV12-3/TRBV12-4; J gene: TRBJ1-5
CDR3 protein: CATSLNSYDGVQYF; CDR3 DNA: TGTGCCACCAGCCTAAACTCATACGACGGGGTTCAGTACTTC; D gene: .; clone size: once; CDR3 length: 14; V gene: TRBV24-1; J gene: TRBJ2-4
CDR3 protein: CASRDRQRSYNEQFF; CDR3 DNA: TGTGCCAGCAGGGACCGACAGAGATCCTACAATGAGCAGTTCTTC; D gene: .; clone size: .; CDR3 length: 15; V gene: TRBV2; J gene: TRBJ2-1
CDR3 protein: CASSSSGGLQYF; CDR3 DNA: TGTGCCAGCAGTTCCTCGGGGGGGTTGCAGTACTTC; D gene: TRBD2; clone size: .; CDR3 length: 12; V gene: TRBV28; J gene: TRBJ2-7
CDR3 protein: CASSSEPGGGELFF; CDR3 DNA: TGTGCCAGCAGTTCCGAGCCCGGTGGCGGGGAGCTGTTTTTT; D gene: .; clone size: once; CDR3 length: 14; V gene: TRBV7-6; J gene: TRBJ2-2
CDR3 protein: CASSPGLGTDTQYF; CDR3 DNA: TGTGCCAGCAGCCCCGGACTGGGCACAGATACGCAGTATTTT; D gene: .; clone size: many; CDR3 length: 14; V gene: TRBV7-9; J gene: TRBJ2-3
CDR3 protein: CASSLVDAEQFF; CDR3 DNA: TGTGCCAGCAGCTTAGTCGATGCGGAGCAGTTCTTC; D gene: .; clone size: once; CDR3 length: 12; V gene: TRBV7-9; J gene: TRBJ2-1
CDR3 protein: CASSGATGRQETQYF; CDR3 DNA: TGTGCCAGCAGCGGGGCCACAGGGCGGCAAGAGACCCAGTACTTC; D gene: .; clone size: .; CDR3 length: 15; V gene: TRBV7-9; J gene: TRBJ2-5
CDR3 protein: CASSRGTDRTSGNTIYF; CDR3 DNA: TGCGCCAGCAGCCGCGGGACAGATCGGACCTCTGGAAACACCATATATTTT; D gene: TRBD1; clone size: .; CDR3 length: 17; V gene: TRBV5-1; J gene: TRBJ1-3
CDR3 protein: CATSCRDRECEQYF; CDR3 DNA: TGTGCCACCAGCTGTCGCGACAGGGAGTGCGAGCAGTACTTC; D gene: TRBD1; clone size: few; CDR3 length: 14; V gene: TRBV15; J gene: TRBJ2-7
CDR3 protein: CASSVGTGYGYTF; CDR3 DNA: TGTGCCAGCAGTGTCGGGACAGGGTATGGCTACACCTTC; D gene: TRBD1; clone size: few; CDR3 length: 13; V gene: TRBV27; J gene: TRBJ1-2
CDR3 protein: CASEPDSGANVLTF; CDR3 DNA: TGTGCCAGCGAACCCGACTCTGGGGCCAACGTCCTGACTTTC; D gene: .; clone size: .; CDR3 length: 14; V gene: TRBV7-2; J gene: TRBJ2-6
CDR3 protein: CASSFGTSGTYNEQFF; CDR3 DNA: TGTGCCAGCTCATTCGGGACTAGCGGAACCTACAATGAGCAGTTCTTC; D gene: TRBD2; clone size: .; CDR3 length: 16; V gene: TRBV18; J gene: TRBJ2-1
CDR3 protein: CASSPGTTSSHEQYF; CDR3 DNA: TGCGCCAGCAGCCCCGGGACTACCTCGAGCCACGAGCAGTACTTC; D gene: TRBD2; clone size: .; CDR3 length: 15; V gene: TRBV5-1; J gene: TRBJ2-7
CDR3 protein: CASSLEGLAVGETQNF; CDR3 DNA: TGTGCCAGCAGCTTGGAAGGACTAGCGGTCGGGGAGACCCAGAACTTC; D gene: TRBD2; clone size: once; CDR3 length: 16; V gene: TRBV5-6; J gene: TRBJ2-5
CDR3 protein: CSAGHSNQPQHF; CDR3 DNA: TGCAGCGCCGGCCATAGCAATCAGCCCCAGCATTTT; D gene: .; clone size: few; CDR3 length: 12; V gene: TRBV29-1; J gene: TRBJ1-5
CDR3 protein: CASSKPGGEANYGYTF; CDR3 DNA: TGTGCCAGCTCAAAGCCCGGGGGGGAGGCTAACTATGGCTACACCTTC; D gene: .; clone size: few; CDR3 length: 16; V gene: TRBV6-1; J gene: TRBJ1-2
CDR3 protein: CASSFLSGRRRETQYF; CDR3 DNA: TGTGCCAGCAGCTTCCTAAGCGGGAGAAGGCGGGAGACCCAGTACTTC; D gene: TRBD2; clone size: .; CDR3 length: 16; V gene: TRBV5-6; J gene: TRBJ2-5
CDR3 protein: CASSQDRSYNSGNTIYF; CDR3 DNA: TGTGCCAGCAGCCAAGACAGATCTTACAACTCTGGAAACACCATATATTTT; D gene: .; clone size: .; CDR3 length: 17; V gene: TRBV3-1; J gene: TRBJ1-3
CDR3 protein: CASSLEGADGYTF; CDR3 DNA: TGCGCCAGCAGCTTGGAGGGGGCGGATGGCTACACCTTC; D gene: TRBD1; clone size: .; CDR3 length: 13; V gene: TRBV5-1; J gene: TRBJ1-2